Following are 19 T cell receptor beta chains from one sample sequenced in a study of cytomegalovirus exposure and HLA in healthy donors. 60 Vbeta and 13 Jbeta primers were used in PCR. Generated by immunoSEQ multiplex PCR, the TCRdb table keeps only in-frame clones and is missing some. The sample yields 110,000 to 150,000 clones, around 75% seen once. Specimen: PBMCs. The receptors come from a man in his thirties or forties in good health and CMV-seronegative.

In its sample, this clone was seen once. This chain connects TRBV7-3 to TRBJ2-5; 9 bases fit TRBD2. Germline trimming cut 5 bases from V and 4 bases from J; bases unmatched to any gene: 8. This CDR3 is built from 15 residues. Germline V gives CDR1 SGHTA, CDR2 FQGTGA. CDR3 in amino acids: CASSQGRGGGETQYF. The CDR3 coding sequence is TGTGCCAGCAGCCAGGGGCGGGGGGGTGGAGAGACCCAGTACTTC.

This chain links TRBV18 with TRBJ2-3; 9 bases fit TRBD1. V lost 3 bases, J lost 0 bases, and 10 bases stayed unmatched. The CDR3 has 18 amino acids. Germline V CDR1 and CDR2: KGHSH, LQKENI. The CDR3 DNA reads as TGTGCCAGCTCACCTAACATTTACGGGACAGGGAGCACAGATACGCAGTATTTT. As protein: CASSPNIYGTGSTDTQYF.

There are a few counts of this clone. This chain connects TRBV7-9 to TRBJ2-5, with D possibly matching TRBD1 (6 bases). Germline CDR1 SEHNR, CDR2 FQNEAQ (reference sequence). The CDR3 has 14 amino acids. Trimming took off 5 bases at V and 11 bases at J, with 21 bases between the two ends. The CDR3 sequence is CASSPMGAIWEQYF. CDR3 nucleotide sequence: TGTGCCAGCAGCCCAATGGGGGCCATTTGGGAGCAGTACTTC.

The J gene is TRBJ1-5, the V gene TRBV28; no firm D call. Looked up from germline, CDR1 is MDHEN and CDR2 is SYDVKM. CDR3 size: 15 residues. Trimming cost V 7 bases and J 2 bases, with 15 bases left between them. CDR3 sequence reads: CASTPTSPGNQPQHF. CDR3 bases: TGTGCCAGCACCCCTACTAGTCCGGGCAATCAGCCCCAGCATTTT.

Only one count was recorded for this clone. The chain carries TRBV19 and TRBJ2-7, with D possibly being TRBD1 (6 bases). The V end lost 1 base, the J end lost 0 bases, and 7 bases lay between the germline ends. The CDR3 sequence is 14 residues long. Per germline, CDR1 LNHDA and CDR2 SQIVND (reference sequence). CDR3 coding DNA: TGTGCCAGTAGTATAGGGACAGACTCCTACGAGCAGTACTTC. Protein sequence: CASSIGTDSYEQYF.

V is TRBV28 and J is TRBJ2-7, with 8 nucleotides matching TRBD1. Germline V gene sequence: CDR1 MDHEN, CDR2 SYDVKM. This CDR3 comprises 14 residues. V lost 3 bases, J lost 6 bases, and 7 bases stayed unmatched. The CDR3 loop is CASSFQQGAIEQYF. The CDR3 DNA is TGTGCCAGCAGTTTCCAGCAGGGGGCGATCGAGCAGTACTTC. The full variable domain, with the rest looked up from reference TRBV28 and TRBJ2-7, is DVKVTQSSRYLVKRTGEKVFLECVQDMDHENMFWYRQDPGLGLRLIYFSYDVKMKEKGDIPEGYSVSREKKERFSLILESASTNQTSMYLCASSFQQGAIEQYFGPGTRLTVT.

The V and J genes are TRBV6-5 and TRBJ1-1, with TRBD1 matching 8 bases. The CDR3 is made up of 13 amino acids. J was trimmed by 7 bases and V by 7 bases; bases with no gene match: 8. Looked up from germline, CDR1 is MNHEY and CDR2 is SVGAGI. The CDR3 bases are TGTGCCAGCAACGGACAGGGCCTCTTTGAAGCTTTCTTT. This gives the protein CASNGQGLFEAFF.

The chain combines TRBV6-5 with TRBJ1-5, with a tentative D call TRBD1 (5 bases). V was pared by 4 bases and J by 7 bases, with 11 bases between. The CDR3 contains 13 residues. CDR1 is MNHEY and CDR2 is SVGAGI in the germline V gene. CDR3 residues: CASSLGSGQPQHF. The CDR3, as DNA: TGTGCCAGCAGTTTGGGTTCAGGGCAGCCCCAGCATTTT.

CDR3 amino acids: CSADRATEAFF. The CDR3 DNA is TGCAGTGCTGACAGGGCCACTGAAGCTTTCTTT. This sequence joins TRBV20-1 and TRBJ1-1; TRBD1 agrees at 7 bases. V lost 5 bases, J lost 4 bases, and 1 base stayed unmatched. The CDR3 spans 11 residues. Germline lookup yields CDR1 DFQATT and CDR2 SNEGSKA (reference sequence).

This clone appeared a few times. CDR3 amino acids: CASSPPTGGVYNEQFF. The CDR3 nucleotides read TGTGCCAGCTCACCACCGACTGGGGGGGTTTACAATGAGCAGTTCTTC. V and J are TRBV18 and TRBJ2-1, with TRBD2 identical over 7 bases. Looked up from germline, CDR1 is KGHSH and CDR2 is LQKENI. V lost 0 bases and J lost 4; bases outside the gene matches: 6. The CDR3 is 16 amino acids. Full variable domain (outside the CDR3, taken from reference TRBV18 and TRBJ2-1): NAGVMQNPRHLVRRRGQEARLRCSPMKGHSHVYWYRQLPEEGLKFMVYLQKENIIDESGMPKERFSAEFPKEGPSILRIQQVVRGDSAAYFCASSPPTGGVYNEQFFGPGTRLTVL.

This chain connects TRBV6-1 to TRBJ2-5; possible D gene TRBD1, 8 bases. Trimming took off 5 bases at V and 5 bases at J, with 15 bases between the two ends. Germline V lookup: CDR1 MNHNS, CDR2 SASEGT. This CDR3 has 14 residues. In nucleotides, the CDR3 is TGTGCCAGCAGTTTTGGACAGGGAGGGGAGACCCAGTACTTC. Its translation is CASSFGQGGETQYF.

This chain joins TRBV11-3 and TRBJ2-7; maybe TRBD2 (7 bases). V was cut by 5 bases and J by 2 bases, with 13 bases left in between. Germline V lookup: CDR1 SGHNT, CDR2 YENEEA. The CDR3 contains 14 residues. CDR3 bases: TGTGCCAGCAGCCCGGGGGGCAGTACCTACGAGCAGTACTTC. Residues: CASSPGGSTYEQYF.

The rearrangement joins TRBV10-1 to TRBJ2-5; D is unresolved. The germline V gene encodes CDR1 WNHNN and CDR2 SYGVQD (reference sequence). The CDR3 runs to 14 residues. Trimming left V 0 bases short and J 0 bases short, with 5 bases between. The CDR3 coding sequence is TGCGCCAGCAGTGAGTCGGCAAACCAAGAGACCCAGTACTTC. Encoded protein: CASSESANQETQYF.

V usage is TRBV29-1 and J usage is TRBJ2-3; the D gene is possibly TRBD1 (5 bases). The CDR3 has 14 residues. The V end was cut by 4 bases, the J end by 5 bases, with 16 bases between. Germline V CDR1 and CDR2: SQVTM, ANQGSEA. Here the CDR3 DNA reads TGCAGCGTTGCCCCCCCAGGGCATCAAGATACGCAGTATTTT. It is translated as CSVAPPGHQDTQYF.

The CDR3 sequence is CASRRTGTSGYEQYF. CDR3 coding DNA: TGTGCCAGCAGAAGAACCGGGACTAGCGGCTACGAGCAGTACTTC. The chain is built from TRBV13 and TRBJ2-7, with TRBD2 matching 11 bases. CDR3 length: 15 amino acids. Germline V gene lookup returns CDR1 PRHDT and CDR2 FYEKMQ (reference sequence). Trimming at V came to 6 bases and at J to 3 bases, leaving 7 bases not matched to a gene.

The chain recombines TRBV11-2 with TRBJ2-2, with D possibly being TRBD2 (6 bases). Germline CDR1 and CDR2: SGHAT and FQNNGV. The CDR3 covers 17 residues. V was trimmed by 6 bases and J by 6 bases, leaving 23 bases between them. The CDR3 nucleotides read TGTGCCAGCAGGTTGGCGGATGGGACTTCGACCCCCGGGGAGCTGTTTTTT. Encoded protein: CASRLADGTSTPGELFF.

The gene calls are TRBV28 and TRBJ1-2, with D possibly being TRBD1 (6 bases). Germline CDR1 MDHEN, CDR2 SYDVKM. The V end was cut by 4 bases, the J end by 6 bases, with 18 bases between. This CDR3 region has 15 residues. The DNA for the CDR3 is TGTGCCAGCAGTTCGGGGGGGGCCCTTCCCCATGGCTACACCTTC. It is translated as CASSSGGALPHGYTF.

The V gene is TRBV19, the J gene TRBJ2-2; the D is unclear. Germline CDR1 reads LNHDA; CDR2 reads SQIVND (reference sequence). The CDR3 has 11 amino acids. Between the trimmed V and J ends, which lost 6 bases and 5 bases, there was a span of 4 bases. The CDR3 DNA is TGTGCCAGTAGCCTGACCGGGGAGCTGTTTTTT. Protein product: CASSLTGELFF.

This clone was recorded once. The rearrangement joins TRBV5-1 to TRBJ2-3; TRBD2 matches 8 bases. Looked up from germline, CDR1 is SGHRS and CDR2 is YFSETQ. V dropped 0 bases and J dropped 0; count of bases not matched to a gene: 6. This CDR3 has 17 amino acids. DNA for the CDR3: TGCGCCAGCAGCTTGGCACAAACTAGCGGTAGCACAGATACGCAGTATTTT. This encodes CASSLAQTSGSTDTQYF.